This T cell receptor beta chain was recovered during a study of control samples from healthy donors and cancer patients. This CDR3 has 16 amino acids. Trimming removed 4 bases from V and 0 bases from J; junction bases left unmatched: 6. Germline V gene sequence: CDR1 MDHEN, CDR2 SYDVKM. The method was immunoSEQ multiplex PCR; TCRdb's version includes in-frame clones alone and lacks a portion of them. Here the sample spans fewer than 150,000 clones, about nine tenths being singletons. This receptor was identified in a woman aged 18-35 years in good health. The chain has TRBV28 and TRBJ2-1; the match to TRBD2 covers 7 bases. Specimen: blood. CDR3 nucleotides: TGTGCCAGCAGTTCCCCCTTAGCGGGCTCCTACAATGAGCAGTTCTTC. It encodes CASSSPLAGSYNEQFF.